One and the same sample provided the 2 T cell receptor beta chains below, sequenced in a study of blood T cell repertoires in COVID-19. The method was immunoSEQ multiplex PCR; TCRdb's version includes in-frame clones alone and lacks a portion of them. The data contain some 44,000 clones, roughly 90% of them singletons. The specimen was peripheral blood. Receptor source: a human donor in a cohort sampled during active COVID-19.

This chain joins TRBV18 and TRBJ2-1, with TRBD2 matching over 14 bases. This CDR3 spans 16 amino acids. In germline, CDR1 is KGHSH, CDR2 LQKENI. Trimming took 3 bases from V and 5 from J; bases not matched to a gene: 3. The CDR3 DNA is TGTGCCAGCTCACCCCCGGGACTAGCGGGGGACAATGAGCAGTTCTTC. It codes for CASSPPGLAGDNEQFF.

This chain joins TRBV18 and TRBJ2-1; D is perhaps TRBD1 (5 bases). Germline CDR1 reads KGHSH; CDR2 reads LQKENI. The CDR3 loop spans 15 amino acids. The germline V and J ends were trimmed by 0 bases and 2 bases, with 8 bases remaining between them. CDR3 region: CASSPPQATYNEQFF. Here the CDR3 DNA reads TGTGCCAGCTCACCACCACAGGCCACCTACAATGAGCAGTTCTTC.